What follows is one T cell receptor beta chain and its context. The sample belongs to a study of blood T cell repertoires in COVID-19. Germline CDR1 reads LGHNA; CDR2 reads YSLEER. Between the trimmed V and J ends, which lost 0 bases and 4 bases, there was a span of 15 bases. This CDR3 is 16 amino acids long. Assay: immunoSEQ multiplex PCR; the TCRdb copy retains only in-frame clones and omits some. The sample lists 120,000 or so clones, 82% occurring once. The source is a woman aged 55-70 years with acute or convalescent COVID-19. The sample consisted of peripheral blood. The rearrangement joins TRBV4-3 to TRBJ1-2; no clear D. Here the CDR3 DNA reads TGCGCCAGCAGCCAAGACGTATCAGGTGGGAGCTATGGCTACACCTTC. This codes for CASSQDVSGGSYGYTF.